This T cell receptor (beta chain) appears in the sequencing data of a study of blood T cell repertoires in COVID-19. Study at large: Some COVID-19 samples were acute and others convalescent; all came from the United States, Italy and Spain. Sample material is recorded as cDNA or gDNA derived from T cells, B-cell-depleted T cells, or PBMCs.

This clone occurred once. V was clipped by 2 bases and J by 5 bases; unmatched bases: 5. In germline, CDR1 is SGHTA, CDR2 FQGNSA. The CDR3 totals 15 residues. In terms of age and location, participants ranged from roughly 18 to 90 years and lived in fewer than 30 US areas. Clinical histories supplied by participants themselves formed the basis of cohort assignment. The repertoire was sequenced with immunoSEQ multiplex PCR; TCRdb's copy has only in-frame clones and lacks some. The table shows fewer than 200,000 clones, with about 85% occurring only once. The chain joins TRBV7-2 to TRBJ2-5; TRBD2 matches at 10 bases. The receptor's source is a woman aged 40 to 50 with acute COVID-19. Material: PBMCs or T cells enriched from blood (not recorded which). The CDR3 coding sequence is TGTGCCAGCAGCTTAATTAGGGGACTAGCGGAGACCCAGTACTTC. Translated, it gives CASSLIRGLAETQYF.